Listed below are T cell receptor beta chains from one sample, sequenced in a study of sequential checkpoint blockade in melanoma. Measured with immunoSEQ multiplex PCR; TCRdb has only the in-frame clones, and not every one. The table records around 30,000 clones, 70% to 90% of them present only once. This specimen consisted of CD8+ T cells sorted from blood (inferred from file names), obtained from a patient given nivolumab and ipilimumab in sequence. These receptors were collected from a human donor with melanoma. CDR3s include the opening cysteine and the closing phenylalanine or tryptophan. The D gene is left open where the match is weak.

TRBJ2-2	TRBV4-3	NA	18	CASSQRHSGPSGTGELFF
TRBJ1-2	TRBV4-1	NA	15	CASSPTLKDSYGYTF
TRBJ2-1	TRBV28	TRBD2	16	CASSFSGGASYNEQFF
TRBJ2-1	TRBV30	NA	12	CAWSPGLVEQFF
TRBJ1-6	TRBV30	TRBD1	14	CAWSEGQHNSPLHF
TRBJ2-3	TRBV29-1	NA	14	CSAQGGDSTDTQYF
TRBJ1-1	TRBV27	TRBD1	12	CAAYRAGGPAFF
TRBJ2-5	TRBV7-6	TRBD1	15	CASSLSTGQGMAQYF
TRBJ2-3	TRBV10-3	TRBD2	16	CAILSSGAGETDTQYF
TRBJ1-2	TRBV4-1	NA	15	CASSRDPQGYYGYTF
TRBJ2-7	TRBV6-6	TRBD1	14	CASRGQGESYEQYF
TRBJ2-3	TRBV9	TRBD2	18	CASSVARTSGGRTDTQYF
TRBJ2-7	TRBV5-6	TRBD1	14	CASSPWTGLHEQYF
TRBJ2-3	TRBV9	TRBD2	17	CASSTGLAGWSADTQYF
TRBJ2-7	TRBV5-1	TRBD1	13	CASSLMTGAEQYF
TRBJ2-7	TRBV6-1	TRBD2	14	CASSLGLAGHEQYF
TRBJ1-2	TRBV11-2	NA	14	CASSSDSNYYGYTF
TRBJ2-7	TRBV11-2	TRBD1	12	CASLDREDEQYF
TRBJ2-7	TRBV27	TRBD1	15	CASSLTGQGGFEQYF
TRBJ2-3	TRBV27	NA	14	CASSLWGGTDTQYF
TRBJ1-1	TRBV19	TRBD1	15	CASSFRDSAFTEAFF
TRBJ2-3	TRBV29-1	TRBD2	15	CSVGGTSGKTDTQYF
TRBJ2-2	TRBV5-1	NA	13	CASSLYYTGELFF
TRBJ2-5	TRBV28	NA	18	CASSFWLRDNQRAETQYF
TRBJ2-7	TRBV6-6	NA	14	CASRIVGQIYEQYF
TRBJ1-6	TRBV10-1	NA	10	CASAASPLHF
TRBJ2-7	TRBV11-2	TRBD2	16	CASSSPGGLTSYEQYF
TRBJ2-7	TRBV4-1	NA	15	CASSNRASVTYEQYF
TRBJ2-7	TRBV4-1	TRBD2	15	CASSHLAGGAYEQYF
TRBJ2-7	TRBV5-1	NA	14	CASALLGLAYEQYF
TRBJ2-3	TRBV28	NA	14	CASSSQLKPHTQYF
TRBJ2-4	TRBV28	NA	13	CASSLVAWDIQYF
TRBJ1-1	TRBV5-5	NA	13	CASSWEHNTEAFF
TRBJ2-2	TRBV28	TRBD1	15	CASRWTGASTGELFF
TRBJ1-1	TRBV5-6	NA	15	CASSPGGAMNTEAFF
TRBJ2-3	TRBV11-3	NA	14	CASSSRQTTDTQYF
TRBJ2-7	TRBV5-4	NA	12	CASSQGFHEQYF
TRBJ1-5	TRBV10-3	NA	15	CAISESQGTGQPQHF
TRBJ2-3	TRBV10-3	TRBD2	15	CAVTSGSINTDTQYF
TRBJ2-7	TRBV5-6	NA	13	CASSAGQSYEQYF
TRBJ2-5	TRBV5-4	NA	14	CASSYLQGGETQYF
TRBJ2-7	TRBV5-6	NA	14	CASSLVGSSYEQYF
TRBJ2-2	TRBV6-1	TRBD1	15	CASSDAQGAPGELFF
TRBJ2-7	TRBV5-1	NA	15	CASSLLADSTREQYF
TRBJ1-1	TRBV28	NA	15	CASSLRTELNTEAFF
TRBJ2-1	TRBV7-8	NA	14	CASSLAISSNEQFF
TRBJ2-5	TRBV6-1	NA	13	CASRISGEVAQYF
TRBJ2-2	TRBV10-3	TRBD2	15	CAISELAGNTGELFF
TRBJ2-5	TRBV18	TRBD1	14	CASSQTGVRETQYF
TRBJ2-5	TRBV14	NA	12	CASSKNRETQYF
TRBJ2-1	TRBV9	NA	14	CASSVASGEYEQFF
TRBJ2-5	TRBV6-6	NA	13	CASSYREQETQYF
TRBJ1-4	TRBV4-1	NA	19	CASSQPNSGEMVANEKLFF
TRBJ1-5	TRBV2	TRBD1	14	CASMGQASNQPQHF
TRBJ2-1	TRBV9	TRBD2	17	CASSVGSGGKDYNEQFF
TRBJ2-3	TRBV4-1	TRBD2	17	CASSQNGLAGGGDTQYF
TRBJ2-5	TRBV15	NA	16	CATSRGLARVQETQYF